This is a list of T cell receptor beta chains from one sample in a study of blood T cells in healthy people across ages. TCRdb re-derived calls from the 5' RACE reads in MiXCR, one entry per CDR3 protein. The profile covers about 1.5 million distinct CDR3 sequences, with roughly two fifths appearing a single time and about 4.1% taken by the ten largest. Sample: blood. The receptors originated from a woman aged 18-35 years in good health. CDR3s include the opening cysteine and the closing phenylalanine or tryptophan. D genes are given only for firm matches. Not all rows give a size; the values are once, few, many and, for expanded clones, a class.

d_call: TRBD2
j_call: TRBJ2-7
clone_size: few
v_call: TRBV20-1
cdr3_nt: TGCAGTGCATGGGAGGGGAGGGCCTTGTCCTACGAGCAGTACTTC
cdr3_aa: CSAWEGRALSYEQYF

d_call: TRBD1
j_call: TRBJ2-7
clone_size: few
v_call: TRBV9
cdr3_nt: TGTGCCAGCAGCGTAGGGGGACAGGGGCCCACTTTCCACGAGCAGTACTTC
cdr3_aa: CASSVGGQGPTFHEQYF

d_call: -
j_call: TRBJ2-5
clone_size: -
v_call: TRBV4-1
cdr3_nt: TGCGCCAGCAGCCAAGTTGTGACAACAGAGACCCAGTACTTC
cdr3_aa: CASSQVVTTETQYF

d_call: TRBD1
j_call: TRBJ1-2
clone_size: once
v_call: TRBV29-1
cdr3_nt: TGCAGCGTTGTACCGACAGGGGGTGGCTACACCTTT
cdr3_aa: CSVVPTGGGYTF

d_call: -
j_call: TRBJ2-7
clone_size: few
v_call: TRBV5-1
cdr3_nt: TGCGCCAGCAGCTCGTCCGGGACTTCAACCTACGAGCAGTACTTC
cdr3_aa: CASSSSGTSTYEQYF

d_call: TRBD1
j_call: TRBJ1-6
clone_size: few
v_call: TRBV4-2
cdr3_nt: TGTGCCAGCAGCCAAGACACGGCGGACAGGGCAAATTCACCCCTCCACTTT
cdr3_aa: CASSQDTADRANSPLHF

d_call: -
j_call: TRBJ1-5
clone_size: -
v_call: TRBV5-5
cdr3_nt: TGTGCCAGCAGCTTGGGGGAAGTTAGGGGCCGCGATAGCAATCAGCCCCAGCATTTT
cdr3_aa: CASSLGEVRGRDSNQPQHF

d_call: -
j_call: TRBJ1-4
clone_size: few
v_call: TRBV12-3/TRBV12-4
cdr3_nt: TGTGCCAGCAGCCTACGGACAGATGAAAAACTGTTTTTT
cdr3_aa: CASSLRTDEKLFF

d_call: -
j_call: TRBJ2-1
clone_size: -
v_call: TRBV7-2
cdr3_nt: TGTGCCAGCAGCTTAGCCTACAGGGTCGGGCAGTTCTTC
cdr3_aa: CASSLAYRVGQFF

d_call: -
j_call: TRBJ1-5
clone_size: -
v_call: TRBV7-2
cdr3_nt: TGTGCCAGCAGCTTAGCCGGCACCCAGCATTTT
cdr3_aa: CASSLAGTQHF

d_call: -
j_call: TRBJ1-2
clone_size: few
v_call: TRBV28
cdr3_nt: TGTGCCAGCAGTCTCTACGGCAATGGCTACACCTTC
cdr3_aa: CASSLYGNGYTF

d_call: TRBD1
j_call: TRBJ2-5
clone_size: -
v_call: TRBV29-1
cdr3_nt: TGCAGCGGCAGGGGGTTAGAGACCCAGTACTTC
cdr3_aa: CSGRGLETQYF

d_call: -
j_call: TRBJ1-3
clone_size: -
v_call: TRBV15
cdr3_nt: TGTGCCACCAGCAGAGAAGGACGGCGCTCTGGAAACACCATATATTTT
cdr3_aa: CATSREGRRSGNTIYF

d_call: -
j_call: TRBJ1-2
clone_size: -
v_call: TRBV5-1
cdr3_nt: TGCGCCAGCAGCTCGATGGGATCTAACTATGGCTACACCTTC
cdr3_aa: CASSSMGSNYGYTF

d_call: -
j_call: TRBJ2-2
clone_size: few
v_call: TRBV4-2
cdr3_nt: TGTGCCAGCAGCCATCTCTCGGAAGCGGCGAGAGGGGAGCTGTTTTTT
cdr3_aa: CASSHLSEAARGELFF

d_call: -
j_call: TRBJ1-1
clone_size: -
v_call: TRBV27
cdr3_nt: TGTGCCAGCAGGGAATTGGGGCCAAGGGTTGTTGGAGCTTTCTTT
cdr3_aa: CASRELGPRVVGAFF